This entry is about one T cell receptor (beta chain). The antigen remains undetermined. The entry originates in a study of T cell repertoires and HLA-DP antigens. Background on the study: One stimulator alloantigen differed from self by one groove amino acid; the other by ten. DNA input averaged 218.4 ng in sorted CD137+CD4+ and approximately 1,100 ng in pre-culture CD4+. Study-wide findings and caveats: Sorted CD137+ clonality was about 0.41 for both alloantigens, versus around 0.04 pre-culture.

Germline assignment: CDR1 SGHAT and CDR2 FQNNGV. Between the trimmed V and J ends, which lost 1 base and 3 bases, there was a span of 10 bases. The CDR3 covers 15 residues. This table comes from immunoSEQ multiplex PCR, and its TCRdb copy is limited to in-frame clones, with some not included. Seen here are about 89,000 clones, around nine tenths observed once, and the top ten hold about 1.5%. CD4+ T cells were isolated untouched, approximately 98% pure. The sequence was collected from a man between 45 and 60 years old in good health and CMV-seronegative. The chain uses TRBV11-2 and TRBJ2-1; no clear D. Sequencing was done on a sample of CD4+ T cells from PBMCs. This CDR3 is CASSLGRGVYNEQFF. CDR3 DNA sequence: TGTGCCAGCAGCTTAGGTCGTGGGGTCTACAATGAGCAGTTCTTC.